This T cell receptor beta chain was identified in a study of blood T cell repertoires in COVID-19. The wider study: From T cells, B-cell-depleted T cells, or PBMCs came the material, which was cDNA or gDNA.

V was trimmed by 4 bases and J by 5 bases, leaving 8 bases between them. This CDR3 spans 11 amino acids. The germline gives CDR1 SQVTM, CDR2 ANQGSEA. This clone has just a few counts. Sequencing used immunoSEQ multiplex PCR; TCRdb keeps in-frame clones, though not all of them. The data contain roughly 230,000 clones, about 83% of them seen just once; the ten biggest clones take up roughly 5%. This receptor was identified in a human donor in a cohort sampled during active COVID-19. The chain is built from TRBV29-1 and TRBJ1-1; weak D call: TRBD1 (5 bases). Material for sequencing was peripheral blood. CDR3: CSVGEGTEAFF. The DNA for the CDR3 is TGCAGCGTTGGGGAGGGGACTGAAGCTTTCTTT.